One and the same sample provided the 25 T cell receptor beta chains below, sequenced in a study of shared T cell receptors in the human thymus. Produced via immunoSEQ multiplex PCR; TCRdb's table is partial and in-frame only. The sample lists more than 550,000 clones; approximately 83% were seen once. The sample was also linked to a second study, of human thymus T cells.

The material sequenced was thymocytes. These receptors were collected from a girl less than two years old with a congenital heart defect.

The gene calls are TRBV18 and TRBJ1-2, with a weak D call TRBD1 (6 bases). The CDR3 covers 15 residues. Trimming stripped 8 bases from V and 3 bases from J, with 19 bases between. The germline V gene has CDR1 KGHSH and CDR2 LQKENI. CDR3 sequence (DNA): TGTGCCAGCACCTCAGTAAGGGAGGGGGACTATGGCTACACCTTC. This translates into CASTSVREGDYGYTF.

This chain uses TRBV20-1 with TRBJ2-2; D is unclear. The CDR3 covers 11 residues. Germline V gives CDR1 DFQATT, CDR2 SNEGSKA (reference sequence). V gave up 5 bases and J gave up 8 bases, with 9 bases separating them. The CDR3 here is CSAPSVGELFF. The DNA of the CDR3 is TGCAGTGCTCCATCGGTTGGGGAGCTGTTTTTT.

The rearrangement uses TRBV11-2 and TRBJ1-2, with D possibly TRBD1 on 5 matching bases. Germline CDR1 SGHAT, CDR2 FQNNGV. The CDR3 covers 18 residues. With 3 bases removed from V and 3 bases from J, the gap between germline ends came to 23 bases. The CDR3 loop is CASSLEVSVNRGDYGYTF. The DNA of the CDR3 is TGTGCCAGCAGCTTGGAGGTATCAGTCAATCGGGGGGACTATGGCTACACCTTC.

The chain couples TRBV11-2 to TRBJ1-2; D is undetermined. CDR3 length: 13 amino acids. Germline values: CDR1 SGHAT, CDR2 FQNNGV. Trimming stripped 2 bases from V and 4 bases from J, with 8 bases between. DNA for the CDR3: TGTGCCAGCAGCTTAAATAGTGGCTATGGCTACACCTTC. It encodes CASSLNSGYGYTF.

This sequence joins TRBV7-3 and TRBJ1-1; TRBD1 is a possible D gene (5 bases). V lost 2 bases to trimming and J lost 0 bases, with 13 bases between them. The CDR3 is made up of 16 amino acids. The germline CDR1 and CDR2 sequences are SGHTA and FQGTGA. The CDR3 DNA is TGTGCCAGCAGCTTATACAGCAGGGATATGAACACTGAAGCTTTCTTT. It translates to CASSLYSRDMNTEAFF.

The CDR3 spells CASSPFRTEAFF. DNA of the CDR3: TGTGCCAGCAGTCCGTTCCGCACTGAAGCTTTCTTT. The chain couples TRBV6-1 to TRBJ1-1; no clear D gene. There are 12 residues in the CDR3. Germline V lookup: CDR1 MNHNS, CDR2 SASEGT. Trimming took off 5 bases at V and 4 bases at J, with 8 bases between the two ends.

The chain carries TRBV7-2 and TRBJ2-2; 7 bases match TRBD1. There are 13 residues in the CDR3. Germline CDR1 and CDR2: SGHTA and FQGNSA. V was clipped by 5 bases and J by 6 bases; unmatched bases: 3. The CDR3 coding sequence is TGTGCCAGCAGCCCAGGGGGTCCCGGGGAGCTGTTTTTT. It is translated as CASSPGGPGELFF.

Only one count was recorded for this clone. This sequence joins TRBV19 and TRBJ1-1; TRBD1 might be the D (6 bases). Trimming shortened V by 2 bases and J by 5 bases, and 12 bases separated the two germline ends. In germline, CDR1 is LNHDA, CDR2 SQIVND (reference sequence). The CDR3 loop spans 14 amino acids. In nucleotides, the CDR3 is TGTGCCAGTAGTATATCAGGGGCCGGGACTGAAGCTTTCTTT. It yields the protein CASSISGAGTEAFF.

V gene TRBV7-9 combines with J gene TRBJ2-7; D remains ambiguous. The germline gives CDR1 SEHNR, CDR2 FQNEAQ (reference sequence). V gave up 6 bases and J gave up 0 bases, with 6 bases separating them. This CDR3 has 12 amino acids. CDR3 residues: CASRSGSYEQYF. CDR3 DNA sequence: TGTGCCAGCAGATCCGGCTCCTACGAGCAGTACTTC.

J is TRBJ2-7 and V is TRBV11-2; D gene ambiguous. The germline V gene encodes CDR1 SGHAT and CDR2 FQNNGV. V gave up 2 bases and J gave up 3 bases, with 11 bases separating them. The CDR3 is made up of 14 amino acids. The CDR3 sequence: CASSLFIDNYEQYF. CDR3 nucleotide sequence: TGTGCCAGCAGCTTATTTATAGATAACTACGAGCAGTACTTC.

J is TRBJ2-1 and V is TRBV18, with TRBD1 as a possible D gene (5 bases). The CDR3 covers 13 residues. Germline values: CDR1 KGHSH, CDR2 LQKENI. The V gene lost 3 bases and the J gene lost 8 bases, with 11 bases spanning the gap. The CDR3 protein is CASSPGRADEQFF. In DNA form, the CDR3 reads TGTGCCAGCTCACCGGGCAGGGCCGATGAGCAGTTCTTC.

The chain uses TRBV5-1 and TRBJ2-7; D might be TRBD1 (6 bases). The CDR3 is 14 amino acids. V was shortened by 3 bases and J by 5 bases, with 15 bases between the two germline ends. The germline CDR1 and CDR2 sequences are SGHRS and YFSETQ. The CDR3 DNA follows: TGCGCCAGCAGCTACCAGAGGGGGACGGACGAGCAGTACTTC. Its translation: CASSYQRGTDEQYF. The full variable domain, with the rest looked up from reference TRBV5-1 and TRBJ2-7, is KAGVTQTPRYLIKTRGQQVTLSCSPISGHRSVSWYQQTPGQGLQFLFEYFSETQRNKGNFPGRFSGRQFSNSRSEMNVSTLELGDSALYLCASSYQRGTDEQYFGPGTRLTVT.

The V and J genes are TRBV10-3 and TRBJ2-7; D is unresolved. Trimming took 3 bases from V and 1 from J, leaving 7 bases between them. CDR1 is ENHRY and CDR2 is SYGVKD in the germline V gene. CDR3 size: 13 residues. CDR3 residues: CAISDSRSYEQYF. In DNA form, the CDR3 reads TGTGCCATCAGTGATTCCCGTTCCTACGAGCAGTACTTC.

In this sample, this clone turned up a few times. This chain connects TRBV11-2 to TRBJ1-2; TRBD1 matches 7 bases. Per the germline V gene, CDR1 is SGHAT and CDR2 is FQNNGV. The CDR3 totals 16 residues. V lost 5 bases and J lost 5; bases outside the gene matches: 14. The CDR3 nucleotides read TGTGCCAGCAGCCCCTCGTTACAGGGGCCTGGATATGGCTACACCTTC. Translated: CASSPSLQGPGYGYTF. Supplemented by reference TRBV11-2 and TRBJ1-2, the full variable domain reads EAGVAQSPRYKIIEKRQSVAFWCNPISGHATLYWYQQILGQGPKLLIQFQNNGVVDDSQLPKDRFSAERLKGVDSTLKIQPAKLEDSAVYLCASSPSLQGPGYGYTFGSGTRLTVV.

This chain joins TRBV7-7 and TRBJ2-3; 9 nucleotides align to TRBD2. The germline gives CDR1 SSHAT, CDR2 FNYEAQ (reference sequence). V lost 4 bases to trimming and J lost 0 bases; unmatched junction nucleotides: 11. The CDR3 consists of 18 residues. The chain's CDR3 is CASSSTISGGDSTDTQYF. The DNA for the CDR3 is TGTGCCAGCAGCTCCACTATTAGCGGGGGTGATAGCACAGATACGCAGTATTTT.

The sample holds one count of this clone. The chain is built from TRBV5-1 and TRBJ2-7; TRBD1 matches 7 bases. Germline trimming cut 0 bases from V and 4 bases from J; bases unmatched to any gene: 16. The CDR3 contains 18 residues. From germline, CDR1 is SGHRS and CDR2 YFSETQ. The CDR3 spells CASSLGTMGPDRLYEQYF. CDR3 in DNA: TGCGCCAGCAGCTTGGGGACCATGGGTCCGGACAGGCTTTACGAGCAGTACTTC.

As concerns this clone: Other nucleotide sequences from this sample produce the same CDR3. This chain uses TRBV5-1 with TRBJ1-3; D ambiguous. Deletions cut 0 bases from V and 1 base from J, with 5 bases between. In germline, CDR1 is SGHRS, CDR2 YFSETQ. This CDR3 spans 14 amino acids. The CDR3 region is CASSLAGSGNTIYF. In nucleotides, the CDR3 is TGCGCCAGCAGCTTGGCCGGGTCTGGAAACACCATATATTTT.

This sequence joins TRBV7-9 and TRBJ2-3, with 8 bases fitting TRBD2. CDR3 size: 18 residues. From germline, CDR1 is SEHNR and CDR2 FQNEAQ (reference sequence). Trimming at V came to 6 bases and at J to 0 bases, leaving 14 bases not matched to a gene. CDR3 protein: CASSFLAGVFRSTDTQYF. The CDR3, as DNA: TGTGCCAGCAGTTTTCTAGCGGGTGTGTTTAGGAGCACAGATACGCAGTATTTT.

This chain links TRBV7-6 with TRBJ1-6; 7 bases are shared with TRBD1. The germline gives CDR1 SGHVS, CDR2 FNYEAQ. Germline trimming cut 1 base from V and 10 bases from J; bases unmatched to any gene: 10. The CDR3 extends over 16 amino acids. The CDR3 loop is CASSLERGQGGSPLHF. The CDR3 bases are TGTGCCAGCAGCTTAGAGAGGGGGCAGGGGGGATCACCCCTCCACTTT.

CDR3 nucleotides: TGCGCCAGCAGCCAAGGTACGATCCCGACGGGAACTTGGGACTATGGCTACACCTTC. Encoded protein: CASSQGTIPTGTWDYGYTF. The chain recombines TRBV4-1 with TRBJ1-2; D is undetermined. Germline lookup yields CDR1 MGHRA and CDR2 YSYEKL. Trimming shortened V by 1 base and J by 3 bases, and 24 bases separated the two germline ends. This CDR3 is 19 amino acids long.

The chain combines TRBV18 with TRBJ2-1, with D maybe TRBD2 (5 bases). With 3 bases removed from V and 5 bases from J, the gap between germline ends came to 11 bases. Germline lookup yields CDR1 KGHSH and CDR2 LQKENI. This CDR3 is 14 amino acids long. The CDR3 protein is CASSPPDYDNEQFF. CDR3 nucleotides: TGTGCCAGCTCACCCCCCGACTACGACAATGAGCAGTTCTTC.

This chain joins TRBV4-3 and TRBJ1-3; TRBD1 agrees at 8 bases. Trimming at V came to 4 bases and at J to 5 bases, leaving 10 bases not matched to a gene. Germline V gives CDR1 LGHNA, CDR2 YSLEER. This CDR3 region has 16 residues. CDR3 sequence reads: CASSPKAGQGRNTIYF. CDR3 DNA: TGCGCCAGCAGCCCTAAGGCTGGACAGGGCAGAAACACCATATATTTT.

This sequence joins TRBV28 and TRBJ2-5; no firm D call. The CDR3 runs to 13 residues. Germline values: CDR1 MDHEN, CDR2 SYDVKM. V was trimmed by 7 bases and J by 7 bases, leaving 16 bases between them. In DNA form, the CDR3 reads TGTGCCAGCAATTCGGGTGGTTTAGGGACCCAGTACTTC. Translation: CASNSGGLGTQYF.

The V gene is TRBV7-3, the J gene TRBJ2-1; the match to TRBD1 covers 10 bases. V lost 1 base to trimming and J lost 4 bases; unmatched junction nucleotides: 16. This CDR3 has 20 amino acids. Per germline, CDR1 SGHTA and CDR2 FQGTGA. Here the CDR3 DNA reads TGTGCCAGCAGCTTAAAAATAGGGGCGGTGGGACAGGGGACTTACAATGAGCAGTTCTTC. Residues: CASSLKIGAVGQGTYNEQFF.

The CDR3 nucleotides read TGTGCCATCAGGGGGAGTCAGAAGGAGTTCTTC. Translation: CAIRGSQKEFF. The rearrangement links TRBV10-3 to TRBJ2-1, with D perhaps TRBD2 (5 bases). Trimming took off 6 bases at V and 14 bases at J, with 14 bases between the two ends. The CDR3 consists of 11 residues. Germline V gene data show CDR1 as ENHRY and CDR2 as SYGVKD.